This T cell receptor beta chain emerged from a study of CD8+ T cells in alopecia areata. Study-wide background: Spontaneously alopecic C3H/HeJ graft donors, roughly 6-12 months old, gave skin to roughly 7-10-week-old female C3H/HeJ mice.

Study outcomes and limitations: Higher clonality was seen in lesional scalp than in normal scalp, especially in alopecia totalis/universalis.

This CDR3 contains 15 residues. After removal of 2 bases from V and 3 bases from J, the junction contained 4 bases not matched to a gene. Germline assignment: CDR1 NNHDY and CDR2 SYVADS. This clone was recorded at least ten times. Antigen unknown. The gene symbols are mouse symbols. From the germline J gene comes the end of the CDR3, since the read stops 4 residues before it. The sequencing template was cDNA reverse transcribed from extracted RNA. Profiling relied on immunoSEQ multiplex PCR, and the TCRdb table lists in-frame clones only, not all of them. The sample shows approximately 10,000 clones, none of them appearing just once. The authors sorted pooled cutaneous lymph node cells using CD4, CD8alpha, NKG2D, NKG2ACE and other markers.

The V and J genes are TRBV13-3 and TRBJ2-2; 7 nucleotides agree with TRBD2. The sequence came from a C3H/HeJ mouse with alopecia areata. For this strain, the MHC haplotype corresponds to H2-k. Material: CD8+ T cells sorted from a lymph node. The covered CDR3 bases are TGTGCCAGCAGTGAGAGCTGGGGGTACACCGGG. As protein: CASSESWGYTG. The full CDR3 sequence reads CASSESWGYTGQLYF.